Here is one TCR beta chain with its context. Each TCR library used 500 ng of total RNA and a linear amplification protocol. TCRdb redid the calling of the reads with MiXCR, one entry per CDR3 protein. The sample lists 180,000 or so distinct CDR3 sequences, around 74% seen once, with 2.3% in the top ten. Naive CD4+ cells were sorted as CD4+CD8-CD45RO-CD45RA+; naive CD8+ as CD8+CD4-CD45RA+CD27bright. Unmatched junction bases numbered 6, after V lost 0 bases and J lost 5 bases. In germline, CDR1 is SGHNT, CDR2 YYREEE (reference sequence). This CDR3 has 15 residues. The sample originates from a study of healthy donors' naive CD4 and CD8 T cells. Looking at the study overall: Donors, half of them female, were 20-25, 40-50 or 60-70 years old. A new alpha primer set targeted every functional IMGT alpha variant.

Source material: naive CD4+ and CD8+ T cells sorted from blood, pooled from several donors. The rearrangement uses TRBV5-4 and TRBJ2-3; 7 positions match TRBD1. The sequence was obtained from a pool of human donors in good health; the sample pools cells from several healthy donors. The chain's CDR3 is CASSLARGREDTQYF. CDR3 in DNA: TGTGCCAGCAGCTTGGCTAGGGGGCGCGAAGATACGCAGTATTTT.